What follows are 11 T cell receptor beta chains derived from one specimen sequenced in a study of T cell repertoires in ileal Crohn's disease. Measured with immunoSEQ multiplex PCR; TCRdb has only the in-frame clones, and not every one. This table holds approximately 14,000 clones, around 90% found once. What was sequenced was ileal tissue. The source is an adult with Crohn's disease.

This clone was seen only a few times. Here the CDR3 reads CASSPINSGNTIYF. CDR3 nucleotides: TGTGCCAGCAGCCCTATTAATTCTGGAAACACCATATATTTT. The V and J genes are TRBV7-2 and TRBJ1-3; the D is unclear. Trimming shortened V by 5 bases and J by 1 base, and 9 bases separated the two germline ends. This CDR3 region has 14 residues. In germline, CDR1 is SGHTA, CDR2 FQGNSA.

V and J are TRBV5-1 and TRBJ2-1; TRBD1 matches 8 bases. V lost 6 bases, J lost 7 bases, and 6 bases stayed unmatched. CDR1 and CDR2 (germline): SGHRS, YFSETQ. This CDR3 comprises 13 residues. The CDR3: CASTPDRVNEQFF. The CDR3, as DNA: TGCGCCAGCACCCCGGACAGGGTGAATGAGCAGTTCTTC.

Points on this clone: The identical CDR3 is also encoded by other nucleotide sequences in the sample. The chain joins TRBV7-2 to TRBJ2-5; possibly TRBD2 for D (5 bases). The CDR3 contains 14 residues. V gave up 4 bases and J gave up 4 bases, with 13 bases separating them. Germline values: CDR1 SGHTA, CDR2 FQGNSA. In nucleotides, the CDR3 is TGTGCCAGCAGCTCCGACTGGAGCGGAGAGACCCAGTACTTC. Encoded protein: CASSSDWSGETQYF.

The V and J genes are TRBV7-2 and TRBJ1-1; the D gene is possibly TRBD1 (5 bases). The CDR3 is 14 amino acids. CDR1 SGHTA and CDR2 FQGNSA come from the germline V gene. V shed 0 bases and J shed 11 bases, with 16 bases lying between them. CDR3 bases: TGTGCCAGCAGCTTAGCTGGCGGGGCTTGGAGGGCTTTCTTT. It specifies CASSLAGGAWRAFF.

V and J are TRBV19 and TRBJ1-1, with 8 bases fitting TRBD1. The CDR3 is 17 amino acids. The V gene's germline CDR1 is LNHDA and CDR2 SQIVND (reference sequence). Trimming at V came to 9 bases and at J to 0 bases, leaving 15 bases not matched to a gene. DNA for the CDR3: TGTGCCAGCACTATACAGGGGGTCGGATACATGAACACTGAAGCTTTCTTT. It encodes CASTIQGVGYMNTEAFF.

A single count supports this clone. Here the CDR3 DNA reads TGCAGCGTTGGGGCCAACTACAATGAGCAGTTCTTC. Protein: CSVGANYNEQFF. This chain links TRBV29-1 with TRBJ2-1; D remains ambiguous. V lost 4 bases and J 3 bases, leaving 7 bases between the germline ends. The CDR3 totals 12 residues. CDR1 is SQVTM and CDR2 is ANQGSEA in the germline V gene.

In regard to this clone: A junction boundary mismatches the germline segment, possibly from a read error. This sequence joins TRBV7-2 and TRBJ1-5, with D possibly being TRBD1 (5 bases). The CDR3 has 15 residues. CDR1 is SGHTA, CDR2 FQGNSA, per germline. CDR3 DNA sequence: TGTGCCGGCAGCTTAGATCAGGGCCCCAATCAGCCCCAGCATTTT. Translating gives CAGSLDQGPNQPQHF.

This chain joins TRBV19 and TRBJ2-5, with D possibly TRBD2 on 5 matching bases. Germline CDR1 LNHDA, CDR2 SQIVND (reference sequence). The CDR3 totals 14 residues. The V end was cut by 6 bases, the J end by 5 bases, with 16 bases between. The CDR3 nucleotides read TGTGCCAGTAGCGGGATAGGTGCCAGGGAGACCCAGTACTTC. Amino acid sequence: CASSGIGARETQYF.

This clone was counted a single time. This chain connects TRBV4-3 to TRBJ2-2, with a possible D match to TRBD2 (6 bases). Trimming removed 5 bases from V and 5 bases from J, with 18 bases in between. The length of the CDR3 is 16 residues. Germline V CDR1 and CDR2: LGHNA, YSLEER. CDR3 amino acids: CASSGRPAGITGELFF. The CDR3 nucleotides are TGCGCCAGCAGCGGCCGCCCGGCGGGAATAACCGGGGAGCTGTTTTTT.

This chain joins TRBV29-1 and TRBJ2-4, with TRBD2 matching 12 bases. This CDR3 contains 14 residues. CDR1 SQVTM and CDR2 ANQGSEA come from the germline V gene. J was trimmed by 6 bases and V by 6 bases; bases with no gene match: 6. CDR3 sequence (DNA): TGCAGCGTCCGGACTAGCGGGATGGGAAACATTCAGTACTTC. It specifies CSVRTSGMGNIQYF.

V and J are TRBV6-1 and TRBJ2-7, with a possible D match to TRBD1 (5 bases). The V and J ends lost 4 bases and 4 bases respectively, with 11 bases between them. The CDR3 contains 13 residues. Looked up from germline, CDR1 is MNHNS and CDR2 is SASEGT. The CDR3 protein is CASSVSQGYEQYF. For the CDR3, the DNA is TGTGCCAGCAGTGTATCCCAGGGTTACGAGCAGTACTTC.